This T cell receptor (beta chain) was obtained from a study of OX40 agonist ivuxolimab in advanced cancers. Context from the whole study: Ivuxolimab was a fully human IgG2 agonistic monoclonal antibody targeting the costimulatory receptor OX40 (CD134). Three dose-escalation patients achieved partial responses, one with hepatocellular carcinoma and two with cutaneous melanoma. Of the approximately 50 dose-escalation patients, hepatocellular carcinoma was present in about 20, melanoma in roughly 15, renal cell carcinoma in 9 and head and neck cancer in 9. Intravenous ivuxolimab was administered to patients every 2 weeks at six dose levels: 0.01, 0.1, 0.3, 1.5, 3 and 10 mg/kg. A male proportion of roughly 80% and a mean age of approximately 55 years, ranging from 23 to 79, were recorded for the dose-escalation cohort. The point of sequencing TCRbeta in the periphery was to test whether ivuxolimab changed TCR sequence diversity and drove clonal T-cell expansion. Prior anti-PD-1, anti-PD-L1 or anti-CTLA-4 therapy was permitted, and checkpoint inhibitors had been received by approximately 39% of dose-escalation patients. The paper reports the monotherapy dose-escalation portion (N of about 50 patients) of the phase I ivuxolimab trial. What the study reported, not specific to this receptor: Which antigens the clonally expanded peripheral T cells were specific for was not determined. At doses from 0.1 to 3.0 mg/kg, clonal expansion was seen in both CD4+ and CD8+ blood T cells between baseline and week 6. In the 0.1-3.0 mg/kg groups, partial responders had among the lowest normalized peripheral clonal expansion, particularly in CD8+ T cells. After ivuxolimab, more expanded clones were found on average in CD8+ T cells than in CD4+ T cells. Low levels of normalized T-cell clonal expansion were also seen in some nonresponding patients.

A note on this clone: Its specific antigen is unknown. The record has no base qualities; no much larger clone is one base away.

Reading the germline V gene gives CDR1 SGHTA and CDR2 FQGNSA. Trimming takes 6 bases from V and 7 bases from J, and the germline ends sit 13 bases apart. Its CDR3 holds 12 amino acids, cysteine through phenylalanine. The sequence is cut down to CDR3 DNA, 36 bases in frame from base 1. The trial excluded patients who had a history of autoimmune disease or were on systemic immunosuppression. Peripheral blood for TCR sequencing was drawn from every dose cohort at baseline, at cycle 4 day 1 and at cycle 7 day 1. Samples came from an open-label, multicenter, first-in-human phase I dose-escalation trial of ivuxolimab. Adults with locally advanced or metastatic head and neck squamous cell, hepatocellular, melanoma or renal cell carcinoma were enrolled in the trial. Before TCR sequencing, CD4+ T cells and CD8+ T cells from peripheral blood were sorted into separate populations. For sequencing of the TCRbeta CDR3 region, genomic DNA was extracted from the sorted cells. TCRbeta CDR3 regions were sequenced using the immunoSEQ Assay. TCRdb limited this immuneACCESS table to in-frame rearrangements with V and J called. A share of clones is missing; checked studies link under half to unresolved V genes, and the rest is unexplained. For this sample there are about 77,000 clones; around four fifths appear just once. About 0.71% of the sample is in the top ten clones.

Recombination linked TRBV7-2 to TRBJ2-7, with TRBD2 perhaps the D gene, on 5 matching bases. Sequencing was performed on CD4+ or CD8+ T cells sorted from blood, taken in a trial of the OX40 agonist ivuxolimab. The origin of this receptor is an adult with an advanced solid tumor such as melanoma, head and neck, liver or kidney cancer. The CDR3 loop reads CASSLGDFEQYF. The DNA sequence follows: TGTGCCAGCAGTTTGGGAGACTTTGAGCAGTACTTC.